This T cell receptor (beta chain) was captured by sequencing in a study of blood T cell repertoires in COVID-19. Deletions cut 1 base from V and 5 bases from J, with 12 bases between. Germline V lookup: CDR1 LNHNV, CDR2 YYDKDF (reference sequence). CDR3 length equals 15 residues. Profiled with immunoSEQ multiplex PCR; TCRdb holds only in-frame clones, not every one. The data hold over 150,000 clones, with roughly four fifths observed a single time. The chain employs TRBV15 and TRBJ2-1, with D maybe TRBD2 (6 bases). This sequence originates from a human donor in a cohort sampled during active COVID-19. Sequencing was carried out using peripheral blood. The CDR3 DNA is TGTGCCACCAGCAGAGCCGGCGGGGCAAACAATGAGCAGTTCTTC. Translated: CATSRAGGANNEQFF.